This T cell receptor (beta chain) stems from a study of regulatory T cells in long-lasting Graves disease. The TCR beta library used iRepertoire HTBI primers with Arm-PCR amplification of CDR3. TCRdb redid the calling of the multiplex PCR reads with MiXCR, one entry per CDR3 protein. The data show 380,000 or so distinct CDR3 sequences, roughly 16% seen once. Time point: newly diagnosed GD, antithyroid drugs for less than 3 months. The authors made the TCR library using RNA they extracted from PBMCs. The authors drew 7.5 to 10 milliliters of peripheral blood into EDTA tubes. The ends were cut back, 2 bases at V and 1 base at J, with 6 bases in the middle. The CDR3 spans 14 residues. CDR1 and CDR2 (germline): SGHNT, YYREEE (reference sequence). These data were likewise used in another study, on T cells in Graves' hyperthyroidism and ophthalmopathy.

This specimen consisted of peripheral blood mononuclear cells (PBMCs), obtained at new diagnosis, from a patient treated with antithyroid drugs. The source of this sequence is a woman younger than 35 with Graves disease. The V gene is TRBV5-4, the J gene TRBJ2-2; possible D gene TRBD1, 5 bases. The CDR3 here is CASSFDRNTGELFF. The CDR3, as DNA: TGTGCCAGCAGCTTTGACAGGAACACCGGGGAGCTGTTTTTT.